Below, 30 T cell receptor beta chains from the same sample are listed, as sequenced in a study of T cell responses to AZD1222 COVID-19 vaccine. Sequencing used immunoSEQ multiplex PCR; TCRdb keeps in-frame clones, though not all of them. The sample records 190,000 or so clones, roughly 90% being singletons. This material consisted of peripheral blood, taken 28 days after the second AZD1222 dose. These receptors all come from an adult who received the AZD1222 COVID-19 vaccine.

The chain links TRBV27 to TRBJ1-5; TRBD1 matches at 8 bases. Unmatched junction bases numbered 14, after V lost 8 bases and J lost 5 bases. The CDR3 contains 16 residues. Germline CDR1 reads MNHEY; CDR2 reads SMNVEV (reference sequence). The chain's CDR3 is CASLPGTGHSYQPQHF. In nucleotides, the CDR3 is TGTGCCAGCTTGCCCGGGACAGGCCACAGTTATCAGCCCCAGCATTTT.

The J gene is TRBJ1-5, the V gene TRBV2, with 8 bases lining up with TRBD1. With 5 bases clipped from V and 6 bases from J, the junction kept 3 bases outside the gene matches. The CDR3 spans 13 residues. Germline V gene lookup returns CDR1 SNHLY and CDR2 FYNNEI. The CDR3 loop reads CASSLTGVQPQHF. The CDR3 coding sequence is TGTGCCAGCAGTTTGACAGGGGTTCAGCCCCAGCATTTT.

The J gene is TRBJ2-7, the V gene TRBV27; 8 positions match TRBD2. The CDR3 is 15 residues long. The germline V gene encodes CDR1 MNHEY and CDR2 SMNVEV (reference sequence). The V segment lost 5 bases and the J segment 3 bases; nucleotides outside the gene matches: 9. This CDR3 is CASSPKGLASYEQYF. CDR3 nucleotides: TGTGCCAGCAGTCCCAAAGGACTAGCTAGCTACGAGCAGTACTTC.

The chain employs TRBV2 and TRBJ2-7; 7 nucleotides line up with TRBD2. The CDR3 totals 15 residues. The germline gives CDR1 SNHLY, CDR2 FYNNEI. Unmatched junction bases numbered 6, after V lost 1 base and J lost 3 bases. The DNA of the CDR3 is TGTGCCAGCAGTGAAGGCGGCAGCGGGATCTACGAGCAGTACTTC. It encodes CASSEGGSGIYEQYF.

V and J are TRBV7-9 and TRBJ2-1, with D unresolved. The CDR3 contains 16 residues. V gave up 5 bases and J gave up 0 bases, with 14 bases separating them. The germline CDR1 and CDR2 sequences are SEHNR and FQNEAQ (reference sequence). CDR3: CASSPLALSSYNEQFF. In DNA, the CDR3 is TGTGCCAGCAGCCCCCTTGCGCTGAGCTCCTACAATGAGCAGTTCTTC.

The V gene is TRBV4-2, the J gene TRBJ1-1; weak D call: TRBD1 (5 bases). Between the trimmed V and J ends, which lost 4 bases and 2 bases, there was a span of 17 bases. Germline V gene data show CDR1 as LGHNA and CDR2 as YNFKEQ. The CDR3 runs to 16 residues. The CDR3 loop is CASSLFRAGGNTEAFF. CDR3 nucleotides: TGTGCCAGCAGCCTCTTCCGGGCCGGGGGTAACACTGAAGCTTTCTTT.

The J gene is TRBJ1-2, the V gene TRBV2, with 8 bases that match TRBD1. Germline CDR1 reads SNHLY; CDR2 reads FYNNEI. Germline trimming cut 6 bases from V and 5 bases from J; bases unmatched to any gene: 8. The CDR3 loop spans 14 amino acids. The CDR3, as DNA: TGTGCCAGCAGGGACAGGGCAGGTTCATATGGCTACACCTTC. Protein sequence: CASRDRAGSYGYTF.

The chain is built from TRBV11-3 and TRBJ2-1, with 7 bases that match TRBD2. The CDR3 spans 15 residues. Germline V CDR1 and CDR2: SGHNT, YENEEA. With V trimmed by 7 bases and J by 2 bases, 8 bases remained unmatched. The CDR3 spells CASTSGGGTYNEQFF. The CDR3 nucleotides read TGTGCCAGCACCTCTGGGGGGGGGACCTACAATGAGCAGTTCTTC.

To note about this clone: Other nucleotide sequences from this sample produce the same CDR3. The genes are TRBV18 and TRBJ2-1, with 7 bases that match TRBD2. CDR3 length: 13 residues. Germline V CDR1 and CDR2: KGHSH, LQKENI. J lost 4 bases, V lost 3 bases, and 0 bases had no gene match. DNA of the CDR3: TGTGCCAGCTCACCGGGACTATACAATGAGCAGTTCTTC. This sequence encodes CASSPGLYNEQFF.

The chain joins TRBV30 to TRBJ2-7; the D is unclear. The germline CDR1 and CDR2 sequences are GTSNPN and SVGIG (reference sequence). The CDR3 sequence is 13 residues long. Trimming left V 5 bases short and J 3 bases short, with 14 bases between. The CDR3 coding sequence is TGTGCCTGGGGCGTGGGGTTAGTCTACGAGCAGTACTTC. This sequence encodes CAWGVGLVYEQYF. Filled out from reference TRBV30 and TRBJ2-7, the complete variable domain reads SQTIHQWPATLVQPVGSPLSLECTVEGTSNPNLYWYRQAAGRGLQLLFYSVGIGQISSEVPQNLSASRPQDRQFILSSKKLLLSDSGFYLCAWGVGLVYEQYFGPGTRLTVT.

The gene calls are TRBV15 and TRBJ2-3, with 12 bases fitting TRBD2. Germline V lookup: CDR1 LNHNV, CDR2 YYDKDF (reference sequence). The ends lost 5 bases at V and 6 bases at J; junction bases unmatched: 15. The CDR3 covers 18 residues. CDR3 DNA sequence: TGTGCCACCAGCGCCCGACTAGCGGGAGTTATTGCACATGATACGCAGTATTTT. Its protein product is CATSARLAGVIAHDTQYF.

This sequence joins TRBV19 and TRBJ2-5; tentative D call: TRBD1 (9 bases). Germline V gene sequence: CDR1 LNHDA, CDR2 SQIVND (reference sequence). This CDR3 spans 20 amino acids. Between the trimmed V and J ends, which lost 5 bases and 2 bases, there was a span of 30 bases. The CDR3 DNA is TGTGCCAGTAGTGCCCACCCTCCGGGACAGGGACTAGGAGTTCAAGAGACCCAGTACTTC. Translating gives CASSAHPPGQGLGVQETQYF.

This chain joins TRBV28 and TRBJ2-5; D perhaps matches TRBD2 (6 bases). The CDR3 has 13 residues. Germline CDR1 MDHEN, CDR2 SYDVKM. The V end lost 7 bases, the J end lost 3 bases, and 12 bases lay between the germline ends. CDR3 DNA: TGTGCCAGCATACGCGGCGGGGAAGAGACCCAGTACTTC. Protein: CASIRGGEETQYF.

V gene TRBV6-5 combines with J gene TRBJ1-5, with D perhaps TRBD1 (5 bases). The germline gives CDR1 MNHEY, CDR2 SVGAGI. This CDR3 is 14 amino acids long. Trimming cost V 7 bases and J 1 base, with 11 bases left between them. CDR3 sequence reads: CASTLGGSNQPQHF. Written as DNA, the CDR3 is TGTGCCAGCACCTTGGGGGGGAGCAATCAGCCCCAGCATTTT.

This rearrangement joins TRBV7-8 to TRBJ2-2; D call uncertain. The CDR3 length is 12 residues. V was shortened by 1 base and J by 7 bases, with 4 bases between the two germline ends. Looked up from germline, CDR1 is SGHVS and CDR2 is FQNEAQ. For the CDR3, the DNA is TGTGCCAGCAGCTTAGAGGGCGGGGAGCTGTTTTTT. This gives the protein CASSLEGGELFF.

A note on this clone: In the same sample, other DNA sequences code for this CDR3. CDR3 region: CAWSVQYEQYF. Here the CDR3 DNA reads TGTGCCTGGAGTGTTCAATACGAGCAGTACTTC. The chain is built from TRBV30 and TRBJ2-7; D gene unclear. V was clipped by 0 bases and J by 4 bases, with 4 bases between them. Looked up from germline, CDR1 is GTSNPN and CDR2 is SVGIG (reference sequence). CDR3 length equals 11 residues.

The chain uses TRBV3-1 (or the pseudogene TRBV3-2) and TRBJ1-4; D might be TRBD1 (5 bases). There are 15 residues in the CDR3. V lost 1 base and J lost 8, with 14 bases in between. Germline CDR1 reads LGHDT; CDR2 reads YNNKEL (reference sequence). CDR3 amino acids: CASSQGTGSFEKLFF. The CDR3 bases are TGTGCCAGCAGCCAAGGAACAGGATCCTTCGAAAAACTGTTTTTT.

The chain uses TRBV21-1 and TRBJ2-1; no check of the table's D call, TRBD2, against the DNA was made. TRBV21-1 is given as a pseudogene. The CDR3 loop spans 20 amino acids. CDR3 residues: CASSNGAGMRGGGASNEQFF. The CDR3 DNA reads TGTGCCAGCAGTAACGGCGCGGGAATGCGAGGTGGAGGGGCCTCAAATGAGCAGTTCTTC.

The chain links TRBV15 to TRBJ2-2; TRBD1 aligns across 11 bases. Losses at the gene ends were 4 bases for V and 7 bases for J; bases not matched to a gene: 5. Germline CDR1 reads LNHNV; CDR2 reads YYDKDF (reference sequence). The CDR3 covers 15 residues. The CDR3 DNA sequence: TGTGCCACCAGCAAACCGGGACAGGGGGACGGGGAGCTGTTTTTT. This translates into CATSKPGQGDGELFF.

The chain links TRBV5-1 to TRBJ1-3, with D unclear. Deletions cut 4 bases from V and 0 bases from J, with 5 bases between. This CDR3 is 13 amino acids long. From germline, CDR1 is SGHRS and CDR2 YFSETQ. The CDR3 DNA reads as TGCGCCAGCAGCCTGAGCTCTGGAAACACCATATATTTT. Translating it yields CASSLSSGNTIYF.

The chain couples TRBV24-1 to TRBJ2-2; D possibly corresponds to TRBD1 (5 bases). V shed 4 bases and J shed 2 bases, with 10 bases lying between them. The CDR3 is 15 residues long. Germline CDR1 KGHDR, CDR2 SFDVKD. The CDR3 DNA reads as TGTGCCACCAGTGACCGTGACAGTAACACCGGGGAGCTGTTTTTT. Its protein product is CATSDRDSNTGELFF.

This chain connects TRBV24-1 to TRBJ1-1; possibly TRBD1 for D (6 bases). The CDR3 sequence is 14 residues long. Trimming took 10 bases from V and 4 from J, leaving 18 bases between them. CDR1 KGHDR and CDR2 SFDVKD come from the germline V gene. The CDR3 region is CATEGGRGGTEAFF. The CDR3 bases are TGTGCCACAGAGGGTGGTCGAGGGGGCACTGAAGCTTTCTTT.

This clone was found once. The CDR3 DNA reads as TGTGCCAGCAGCCTGGGACAGGGGGCTAGCGAGCAGTACTTC. It is translated as CASSLGQGASEQYF. The chain joins TRBV3-1 (or the pseudogene TRBV3-2) to TRBJ2-7, with 12 nucleotides matching TRBD1. Germline V gives CDR1 LGHDT, CDR2 YNNKEL (reference sequence). The CDR3 loop spans 14 amino acids. J lost 6 bases, V lost 4 bases, and 4 bases had no gene match.

The chain has TRBV18 and TRBJ1-2; D remains ambiguous. The CDR3 loop spans 14 amino acids. V lost 3 bases, J lost 3 bases, and 11 bases lay in between. Germline lookup yields CDR1 KGHSH and CDR2 LQKENI. The CDR3 region is CASSPRREDYGYTF. The CDR3 nucleotides are TGTGCCAGCTCACCCCGACGGGAAGACTATGGCTACACCTTC.

This clone was counted a single time. The gene calls are TRBV24-1 and TRBJ2-7; 10 positions match TRBD1. The CDR3 spans 15 residues. Unmatched junction bases numbered 6, after V lost 3 bases and J lost 5 bases. Germline V gene lookup returns CDR1 KGHDR and CDR2 SFDVKD. The CDR3 nucleotides read TGTGCCACCAGTGATGCCGGGACAGGGGCCCACGAGCAGTACTTC. Its protein product is CATSDAGTGAHEQYF.

The J gene is TRBJ1-1, the V gene TRBV27; the match to TRBD1 covers 9 bases. This CDR3 region has 15 residues. V was pared by 6 bases and J by 1 base, with 6 bases of the junction left unmatched. Germline V gives CDR1 MNHEY, CDR2 SMNVEV (reference sequence). The CDR3: CASRLLQGANTEAFF. CDR3 nucleotide sequence: TGTGCCAGCAGACTCCTACAGGGGGCGAACACTGAAGCTTTCTTT.

V gene TRBV10-3 combines with J gene TRBJ1-1; no clear D. The V and J ends lost 0 bases and 1 base respectively, with 6 bases between them. Germline CDR1 ENHRY, CDR2 SYGVKD. The CDR3 runs to 14 residues. The CDR3 coding sequence is TGTGCCATCAGTGAGTCGACGGGGAACACTGAAGCTTTCTTT. Its protein is CAISESTGNTEAFF.

This chain joins TRBV28 and TRBJ2-1; 10 positions agree with TRBD2. Germline values: CDR1 MDHEN, CDR2 SYDVKM. This CDR3 has 17 residues. V dropped 3 bases and J dropped 3; count of bases not matched to a gene: 8. CDR3 in amino acids: CASSLVSRLAGYNEQFF. The CDR3 DNA reads TGTGCCAGCAGTTTGGTATCCAGACTAGCGGGCTACAATGAGCAGTTCTTC.

The rearrangement uses TRBV9 and TRBJ1-1; D is perhaps TRBD1 (5 bases). There are 12 residues in the CDR3. The germline CDR1 and CDR2 sequences are SGDLS and YYNGEE. V was cut by 0 bases and J by 7 bases, with 7 bases left in between. The DNA for the CDR3 is TGTGCCAGCAGCGTAGCTGGGGGTGAAGCTTTCTTT. Translating it yields CASSVAGGEAFF.

The chain's CDR3 is CASSLNGQGETQYF. The CDR3 DNA reads TGTGCCAGCAGCTTAAACGGACAGGGCGAGACCCAGTACTTC. The chain joins TRBV7-3 to TRBJ2-5, with TRBD1 matching over 8 bases. J was trimmed by 5 bases and V by 1 base; bases with no gene match: 3. Germline CDR1 SGHTA, CDR2 FQGTGA. This CDR3 has 14 amino acids.